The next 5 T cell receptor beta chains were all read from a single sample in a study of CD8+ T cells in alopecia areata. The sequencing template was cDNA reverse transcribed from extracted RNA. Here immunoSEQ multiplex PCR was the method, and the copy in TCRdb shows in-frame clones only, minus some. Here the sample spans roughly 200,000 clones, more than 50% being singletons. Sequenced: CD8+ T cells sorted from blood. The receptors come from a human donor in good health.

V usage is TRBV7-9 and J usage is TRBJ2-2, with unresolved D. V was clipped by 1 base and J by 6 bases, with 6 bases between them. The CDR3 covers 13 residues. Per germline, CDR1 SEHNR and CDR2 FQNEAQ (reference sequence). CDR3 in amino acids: CASSLVISGELFF. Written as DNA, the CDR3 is TGTGCCAGCAGCTTAGTCATTTCCGGGGAGCTGTTTTTT.

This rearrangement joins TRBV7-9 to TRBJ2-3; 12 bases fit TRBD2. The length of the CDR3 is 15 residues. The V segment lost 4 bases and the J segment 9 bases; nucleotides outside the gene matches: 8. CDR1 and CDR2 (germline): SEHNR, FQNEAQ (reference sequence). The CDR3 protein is CASSSSRTSGETQYF. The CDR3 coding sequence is TGTGCCAGCAGCTCCAGTCGGACTAGCGGGGAGACGCAGTATTTT.

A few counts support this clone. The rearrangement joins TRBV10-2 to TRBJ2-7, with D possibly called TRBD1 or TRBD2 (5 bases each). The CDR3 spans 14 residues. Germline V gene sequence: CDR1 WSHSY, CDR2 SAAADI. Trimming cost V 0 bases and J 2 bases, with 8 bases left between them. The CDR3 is CASSESWGPYEQYF. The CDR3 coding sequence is TGCGCCAGCAGTGAGTCGTGGGGACCCTACGAGCAGTACTTC.

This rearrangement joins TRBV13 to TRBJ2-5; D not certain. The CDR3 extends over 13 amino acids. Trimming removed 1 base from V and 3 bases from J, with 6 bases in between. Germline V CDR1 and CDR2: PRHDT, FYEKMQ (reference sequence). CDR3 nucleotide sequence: TGTGCCAGCAGCTTAGCCCACAAAGAGACCCAGTACTTC. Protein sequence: CASSLAHKETQYF.

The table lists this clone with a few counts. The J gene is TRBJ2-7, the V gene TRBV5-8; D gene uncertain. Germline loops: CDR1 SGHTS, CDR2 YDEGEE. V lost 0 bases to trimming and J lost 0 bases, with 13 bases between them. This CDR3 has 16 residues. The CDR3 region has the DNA TGTGCCAGCAGCTTGGCCTTGGGCCTTACCTCCTACGAGCAGTACTTC. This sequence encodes CASSLALGLTSYEQYF.